The 30 T cell receptor beta chains reported below all come from one sample, sequenced in a study of vaccination and CD4 T cells after COVID-19. The sample's treatment: approximately 9-day PBMC culture with coronavirus spike peptide pools or control peptides (ViraFEST assay). Researchers used the Oncomine TCR Beta short-read assay to sequence DNA from cultured CD4+ T cells. TCRdb reprocessed the PCR reads via MiXCR and lists one record per CDR3 protein. This table holds 15,000 to 20,000 distinct CDR3 sequences, about 52% found once. No antigen is known for these receptors. The specimen was CD4+ T cells from blood, cultured in vitro. The receptor source for this set is a human donor who had recovered from COVID-19.

The J gene is TRBJ1-5, the V gene TRBV6-2 or TRBV6-3; perhaps TRBD1 as D (5 bases). Germline V CDR1 and CDR2: MNHEY, SVGEGT. The CDR3 runs to 14 residues. Deletions cut 6 bases from V and 6 bases from J, with 15 bases between. The CDR3 DNA is TGTGCCAGCAGCCAGCAGGGTCCGGTTCAGCCCCAGCATTTT. Translation gives CASSQQGPVQPQHF.

V gene TRBV5-1 combines with J gene TRBJ2-2; D may be TRBD1 (6 bases). V dropped 3 bases and J dropped 1 base, with 13 bases sitting between them. This CDR3 is 16 amino acids long. From germline, CDR1 is SGHRS and CDR2 YFSETQ. CDR3 nucleotide sequence: TGCGCCAGCAGCTCCCCTCGGGGACAGAACACCGGGGAGCTGTTTTTT. Protein product: CASSSPRGQNTGELFF.

The rearrangement joins TRBV12-3 or TRBV12-4 to TRBJ2-1; perhaps D is TRBD1 or TRBD2 (6 bases each). The CDR3 length is 15 residues. V was cut by 1 base and J by 8 bases, with 15 bases left in between. CDR3 sequence (DNA): TGTGCCAGCAGTTTAGGGGGGGCACCCCGGGATGAGCAGTTCTTC. It specifies CASSLGGAPRDEQFF.

The chain employs TRBV5-1 and TRBJ1-1, with 7 bases identical to TRBD1. The CDR3 covers 13 residues. V trimming: 5 bases; J trimming: 8 bases; junction bases outside the gene matches: 9. CDR1 is SGHRS, CDR2 YFSETQ, per germline. The CDR3: CASRTNRGLEAFF. The CDR3 DNA follows: TGCGCCAGCAGAACCAACAGGGGCCTCGAAGCTTTCTTT.

This clonotype was detected a few times. V is TRBV27 and J is TRBJ1-5; the match to TRBD1 covers 7 bases. There are 14 residues in the CDR3. J was trimmed by 6 bases and V by 6 bases; bases with no gene match: 8. The germline gives CDR1 MNHEY, CDR2 SMNVEV (reference sequence). CDR3 sequence reads: CASRLTGPGQPQHF. The DNA for the CDR3 is TGTGCCAGCAGATTGACAGGGCCTGGTCAGCCCCAGCATTTT.

V is TRBV2 and J is TRBJ1-1, with D tentatively TRBD1 (6 bases). The CDR3 runs 11 residues. V lost 4 bases to trimming and J lost 8 bases, with 8 bases between them. Germline lookup yields CDR1 SNHLY and CDR2 FYNNEI. The CDR3 sequence is CASSADREAFF. DNA for the CDR3: TGTGCCAGCAGTGCCGACAGGGAAGCTTTCTTT.

This chain connects TRBV5-1 to TRBJ2-7, with TRBD1 identical over 7 bases. This CDR3 comprises 12 residues. CDR1 and CDR2 from the germline V gene are SGHRS and YFSETQ. V was clipped by 10 bases and J by 1 base; unmatched bases: 5. Written as DNA, the CDR3 is TGCGCCGACTGGGACAGATCCTACGAGCAGTACTTC. It specifies CADWDRSYEQYF.

This clonotype appeared a few times. This sequence joins TRBV6-2 or TRBV6-3 and TRBJ2-2; tentatively, D is TRBD1 or TRBD2 (5 bases each). The germline gives CDR1 MNHEY, CDR2 SVGEGT. The V gene lost 7 bases and the J gene lost 5 bases, with 11 bases spanning the gap. This CDR3 contains 13 residues. In DNA form, the CDR3 reads TGTGCCAGCACTTGGGGGTATACCGGGGAGCTGTTTTTT. This sequence encodes CASTWGYTGELFF.

This clonotype was seen just once. The chain has TRBV14 and TRBJ1-2; 8 bases are a match to TRBD1. V gave up 6 bases and J gave up 8 bases; unmatched junction bases: 5. The CDR3 is made up of 12 amino acids. Per germline, CDR1 SGHDN and CDR2 FVKESK. The CDR3 DNA reads as TGTGCCAGCAGTCGGACAGGGACGGGCTACACCTTC. Its translation is CASSRTGTGYTF.

The CDR3 sequence: CASRSGVNRHQPQHF. The CDR3 coding sequence is TGTGCCAGCAGGTCGGGGGTCAATAGGCATCAGCCCCAGCATTTT. The V call is TRBV27, the J call TRBJ1-5; possibly TRBD1 for D (5 bases). The CDR3 is 15 amino acids. CDR1 MNHEY and CDR2 SMNVEV come from the germline V gene (reference sequence). The V and J ends lost 6 bases and 5 bases respectively, with 17 bases between them.

The chain recombines TRBV30 with TRBJ1-1; weak D call: TRBD1 (6 bases). From germline, CDR1 is GTSNPN and CDR2 SVGIG (reference sequence). This CDR3 spans 13 amino acids. Trimming took 3 bases from V and 2 from J, leaving 10 bases between them. The CDR3 bases are TGTGCCTGGAGCCCGGGGGGCAACACTGAAGCTTTCTTT. Translating gives CAWSPGGNTEAFF.

The gene calls are TRBV11-3 and TRBJ2-7; no firm D call. V was clipped by 3 bases and J by 6 bases, with 12 bases between them. Germline V CDR1 and CDR2: SGHNT, YENEEA. The CDR3 is 13 residues long. The CDR3 DNA sequence: TGTGCCAGCAGCTTCATAGGCTTCGGCGAGCAGTACTTC. As protein: CASSFIGFGEQYF.

Judged by abundance, this clonotype is medium-sized. The chain links TRBV20-1 to TRBJ2-2; a possible D gene is TRBD2 (6 bases). V shed 6 bases and J shed 7 bases, with 18 bases lying between them. The CDR3 length is 14 residues. Germline values: CDR1 DFQATT, CDR2 SNEGSKA (reference sequence). The DNA of the CDR3 is TGCAGTGCAAGCGGAGGGGCCCTCGGCGGGGAGCTGTTTTTT. It specifies CSASGGALGGELFF.

V is TRBV21-1 and J is TRBJ2-7; the DNA was not compared with TRBD1, the D call given in the table. TRBV21-1 is tagged as a pseudogene. The CDR3 covers 14 residues. CDR3 sequence: CASGWCPGFYEQYF. The CDR3 bases are TGTGCCAGCGGCTGGTGTCCGGGATTTTACGAGCAGTACTTC.

The chain's CDR3 is CAWGVAGHEDEQFF. DNA of the CDR3: TGTGCCTGGGGGGTAGCGGGACACGAGGATGAGCAGTTCTTC. The chain uses TRBV30 and TRBJ2-1, with 8 bases matching TRBD2. Germline V gives CDR1 GTSNPN, CDR2 SVGIG (reference sequence). The CDR3 has 14 amino acids. V was clipped by 5 bases and J by 8 bases; unmatched bases: 11.

The chain uses TRBV20-1 and TRBJ2-5; a weak D match, TRBD2 (5 bases). V was pared by 2 bases and J by 5 bases, with 12 bases between. The CDR3 contains 13 residues. Per germline, CDR1 DFQATT and CDR2 SNEGSKA (reference sequence). CDR3 nucleotide sequence: TGCAGTGCTAGACGTCCGGGGAGCGAGACCCAGTACTTC. Its translation is CSARRPGSETQYF.

The sample holds a few counts of this clonotype. V is TRBV7-2 and J is TRBJ2-3; TRBD2 is a possible D gene (5 bases). The CDR3 has 13 residues. The germline CDR1 and CDR2 sequences are SGHTA and FQGNSA. The V end lost 1 base, the J end lost 4 bases, and 6 bases lay between the germline ends. CDR3 nucleotide sequence: TGTGCCAGCAGCTTAGGACTATCAGATACGCAGTATTTT. Translating it yields CASSLGLSDTQYF.

The chain is built from TRBV7-2 and TRBJ1-6, with unresolved D. The CDR3 has 19 amino acids. Germline assignment: CDR1 SGHTA and CDR2 FQGNSA. V lost 2 bases and J lost 0, with 17 bases in between. Here the CDR3 reads CASSLNGPYHPSYNSPLHF. In DNA form, the CDR3 reads TGTGCCAGCAGCTTAAATGGACCCTACCACCCCTCCTATAATTCACCCCTCCACTTT.

This clonotype showed up just a few times. The V call is TRBV6-2 or TRBV6-3, the J call TRBJ2-3; D is ambiguous. Trimming removed 5 bases from V and 0 bases from J, with 3 bases in between. CDR3 size: 12 residues. The germline V gene has CDR1 MNHEY and CDR2 SVGEGT. The DNA of the CDR3 is TGTGCCAGCAGTATGAGCACAGATACGCAGTATTTT. Its translation is CASSMSTDTQYF.

The genes are TRBV4-1 and TRBJ1-6; 7 bases fit TRBD1. This CDR3 region has 15 residues. Per the germline V gene, CDR1 is MGHRA and CDR2 is YSYEKL. Trimming cost V 0 bases and J 8 bases; bases outside gene matches: 4. The CDR3 loop reads CASSQDTTGYSPLHF. The CDR3 DNA reads TGCGCCAGCAGCCAAGATACGACAGGGTATTCACCCCTCCACTTT.

V is TRBV12-3 or TRBV12-4 and J is TRBJ2-2; perhaps D is TRBD1 or TRBD2 (5 bases each). The CDR3 contains 15 residues. Deletions cut 6 bases from V and 1 base from J, with 12 bases between. CDR3 loop: CASSKGRENTGELFF. In DNA, the CDR3 is TGTGCCAGCAGCAAGGGACGGGAGAACACCGGGGAGCTGTTTTTT.

The rearrangement joins TRBV5-6 to TRBJ1-2; D ambiguous. CDR3 size: 14 residues. The germline CDR1 and CDR2 sequences are SGHDT and YYEEEE. With 0 bases removed from V and 5 bases from J, the gap between germline ends came to 11 bases. DNA of the CDR3: TGTGCCAGCAGCTTGGCCGCCAGGCGTTATGGCTACACCTTC. The encoded protein is CASSLAARRYGYTF.

This clonotype appeared a few times. J is TRBJ1-5 and V is TRBV28, with D tentatively TRBD1 (6 bases). The germline V gene encodes CDR1 MDHEN and CDR2 SYDVKM. CDR3 length: 15 residues. V lost 4 bases, J lost 4 bases, and 14 bases lay in between. DNA of the CDR3: TGTGCCAGCAGTTCCGGTGGGGGCGGAAATCAGCCCCAGCATTTT. It encodes CASSSGGGGNQPQHF.

A few counts support this clonotype. The J gene is TRBJ1-5, the V gene TRBV28, with 7 nucleotides matching TRBD1. The CDR3 loop spans 14 amino acids. Looked up from germline, CDR1 is MDHEN and CDR2 is SYDVKM. The V gene end was trimmed by 6 bases and the J gene end by 3 bases; junction bases not matched to a gene: 5. The CDR3 DNA sequence: TGTGCCAGCAGGGACAGGCAAAACAATCAGCCCCAGCATTTT. Amino acid sequence: CASRDRQNNQPQHF.

The rearrangement uses TRBV6-2 or TRBV6-3 and TRBJ1-5; no definite D call. With 6 bases removed from V and 1 base from J, the gap between germline ends came to 19 bases. Germline values: CDR1 MNHEY, CDR2 SVGEGT. This CDR3 comprises 17 residues. CDR3 in DNA: TGTGCCAGCAGACCCTGGCCGGGTTCTGGGAGCAATCAGCCCCAGCATTTT. Encoded protein: CASRPWPGSGSNQPQHF.

This clonotype showed up just a few times. The rearrangement uses TRBV6-1 and TRBJ1-1; tentatively, D is TRBD1 (5 bases). The V end lost 6 bases, the J end lost 0 bases, and 5 bases lay between the germline ends. Germline lookup yields CDR1 MNHNS and CDR2 SASEGT. This CDR3 is built from 12 residues. In nucleotides, the CDR3 is TGTGCCAGCAGGACAGTGAACACTGAAGCTTTCTTT. Encoded protein: CASRTVNTEAFF.

This clonotype was detected only a few times. The J gene is TRBJ1-1, the V gene TRBV11-3; tentatively, D is TRBD1 (5 bases). CDR1 is SGHNT, CDR2 YENEEA, per germline. The CDR3 totals 16 residues. V was shortened by 5 bases and J by 5 bases, with 21 bases between the two germline ends. This chain's CDR3 is CASSRTGASRGTEAFF. In DNA form, the CDR3 reads TGTGCCAGCAGCCGCACGGGCGCCTCCCGGGGGACTGAAGCTTTCTTT.

This chain joins TRBV30 and TRBJ2-7; TRBD1 might be the D (5 bases). Trimming pared 1 base from V and 2 bases from J, leaving 9 bases between. This CDR3 region has 13 residues. Germline values: CDR1 GTSNPN, CDR2 SVGIG (reference sequence). This CDR3 reads CAWSGGRAYEQYF. In DNA, the CDR3 is TGTGCCTGGAGTGGGGGCAGGGCCTACGAGCAGTACTTC.

This clonotype was counted between two and nine times. The rearrangement links TRBV7-6 to TRBJ2-2; weak D call: TRBD1 (5 bases). Deletions cut 1 base from V and 7 bases from J, with 10 bases between. The CDR3 length is 14 residues. From germline, CDR1 is SGHVS and CDR2 FNYEAQ. CDR3 residues: CASSLEGFFGELFF. CDR3 bases: TGTGCCAGCAGCTTAGAGGGGTTTTTCGGGGAGCTGTTTTTT.

The chain links TRBV29-1 to TRBJ2-3; D not resolved. The V end lost 2 bases, the J end lost 2 bases, and 5 bases lay between the germline ends. The length of the CDR3 is 12 residues. CDR1 and CDR2 from the germline V gene are SQVTM and ANQGSEA. CDR3: CSVESYTDTQYF. CDR3 coding DNA: TGCAGCGTTGAATCATACACAGATACGCAGTATTTT.